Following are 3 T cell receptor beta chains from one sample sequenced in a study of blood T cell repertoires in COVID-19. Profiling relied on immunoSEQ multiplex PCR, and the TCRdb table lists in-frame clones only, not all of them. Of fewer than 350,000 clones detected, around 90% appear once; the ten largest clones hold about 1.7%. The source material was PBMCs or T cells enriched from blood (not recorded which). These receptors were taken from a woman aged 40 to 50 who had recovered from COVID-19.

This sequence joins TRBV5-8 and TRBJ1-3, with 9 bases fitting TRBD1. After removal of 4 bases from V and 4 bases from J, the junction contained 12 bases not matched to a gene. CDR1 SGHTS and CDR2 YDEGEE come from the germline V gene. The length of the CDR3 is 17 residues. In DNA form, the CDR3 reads TGTGCCAGCAGCGATCGGACAGGGGCCAACCCAGGAAACACCATATATTTT. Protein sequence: CASSDRTGANPGNTIYF.

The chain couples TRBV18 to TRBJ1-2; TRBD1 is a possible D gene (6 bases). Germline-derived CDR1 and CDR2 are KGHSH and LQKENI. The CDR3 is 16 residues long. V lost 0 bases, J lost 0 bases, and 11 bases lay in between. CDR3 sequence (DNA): TGTGCCAGCTCACCACCGGGACAACCAGCTAACTATGGCTACACCTTC. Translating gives CASSPPGQPANYGYTF. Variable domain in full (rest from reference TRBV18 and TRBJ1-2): NAGVMQNPRHLVRRRGQEARLRCSPMKGHSHVYWYRQLPEEGLKFMVYLQKENIIDESGMPKERFSAEFPKEGPSILRIQQVVRGDSAAYFCASSPPGQPANYGYTFGSGTRLTVV.

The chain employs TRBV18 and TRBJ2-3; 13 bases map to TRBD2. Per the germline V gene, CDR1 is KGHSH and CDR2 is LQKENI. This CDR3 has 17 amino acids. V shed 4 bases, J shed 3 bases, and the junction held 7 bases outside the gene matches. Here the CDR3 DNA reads TGTGCCAGCTCACTGCTAGGACTAGCGGGGGTAACAGATACGCAGTATTTT. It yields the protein CASSLLGLAGVTDTQYF.